Below, one T cell receptor beta chain is given with its context. The data belong to a study of T-cell reconstitution after alpha-beta-depleted transplantation in children. V shed 3 bases, J shed 9 bases, and the junction held 9 bases outside the gene matches. This CDR3 is 17 amino acids long. The TCRbeta library was prepared with unique molecular identifiers. TCRdb reprocessed the PCR reads with MiXCR, giving one entry per CDR3 protein. The table includes about 980,000 distinct CDR3 sequences, about 31% detected once. The clonotype comes from a boy in the first two years of life who had a stem cell transplant for SCID, so the T cells may come from the graft donor. The J gene is TRBJ2-3, the V gene TRBV12-3 or TRBV12-4; TRBD2 matches at 16 bases. The sequenced sample was PBMCs, mostly from graft donor cells, obtained 360 days after TCRalphabeta/CD19-depleted stem cell transplant. This CDR3 is CASSFGTSGGAGLTQYF. In DNA, the CDR3 is TGTGCCAGCAGTTTTGGGACTAGCGGGGGGGCCGGTTTAACGCAGTATTTT.